This entry lists 27 T cell receptor beta chains sequenced from one sample in a study of blood T cell repertoires in COVID-19. Here immunoSEQ multiplex PCR was the method, and the copy in TCRdb shows in-frame clones only, minus some. The table shows over 120,000 clones, with roughly 80% occurring only once. Material for sequencing was peripheral blood. These receptors were obtained from a man in his 70s who had recovered from COVID-19.

The chain is built from TRBV30 and TRBJ1-3, with a possible D match to TRBD1 (5 bases). Germline V gives CDR1 GTSNPN, CDR2 SVGIG (reference sequence). V was pared by 1 base and J by 2 bases, with 12 bases between. The CDR3 runs to 15 residues. CDR3 amino acids: CAWSGAGQPGNTIYF. The CDR3 coding sequence is TGTGCCTGGAGTGGGGCAGGGCAGCCTGGAAACACCATATATTTT.

The V and J genes are TRBV7-3 and TRBJ2-5; 8 bases map to TRBD1. The CDR3 loop spans 15 amino acids. The germline V gene encodes CDR1 SGHTA and CDR2 FQGTGA. V shed 4 bases, J shed 6 bases, and the junction held 10 bases outside the gene matches. CDR3 protein: CASSYRTGNEKTQYF. CDR3 nucleotides: TGTGCCAGCAGCTACAGGACAGGGAACGAGAAGACCCAGTACTTC. Combining the CDR3 with reference TRBV7-3 and TRBJ2-5 gives the whole variable domain GAGVSQTPSNKVTEKGKYVELRCDPISGHTALYWYRQSLGQGPEFLIYFQGTGAADDSGLPNDRFFAVRPEGSVSTLKIQRTERGDSAVYLCASSYRTGNEKTQYFGPGTRLLVL.

The chain carries TRBV27 and TRBJ2-7, with 12 bases fitting TRBD2. V gave up 2 bases and J gave up 2 bases; unmatched junction bases: 10. This CDR3 spans 18 amino acids. Germline V gives CDR1 MNHEY, CDR2 SMNVEV (reference sequence). The CDR3 is CASSLTTSGRLSPYEQYF. The CDR3, as DNA: TGTGCCAGCAGTTTAACGACTAGCGGGAGATTATCCCCCTACGAGCAGTACTTC.

The chain recombines TRBV11-2 with TRBJ2-1; D unresolved. V lost 0 bases and J 8 bases, leaving 5 bases between the germline ends. Germline loops: CDR1 SGHAT, CDR2 FQNNGV. The CDR3 has 12 residues. The CDR3 coding sequence is TGTGCCAGCAGCTTAGATCCCGATGAGCAGTTCTTC. Residues: CASSLDPDEQFF.

Sample share makes this clone medium-sized. V gene TRBV14 combines with J gene TRBJ1-6; perhaps TRBD1 as D (5 bases). The V end was cut by 8 bases, the J end by 9 bases, with 17 bases between. Germline-derived CDR1 and CDR2 are SGHDN and FVKESK. The CDR3 runs 14 residues. This CDR3 reads CASATQGRTSPLHF. CDR3 in DNA: TGTGCCAGCGCTACTCAGGGTAGAACTTCACCCCTCCACTTT.

The chain recombines TRBV10-2 with TRBJ2-4; TRBD1 agrees at 9 bases. Germline CDR1 reads WSHSY; CDR2 reads SAAADI. The CDR3 runs to 13 residues. Trimming at V came to 9 bases and at J to 7 bases, leaving 7 bases not matched to a gene. The CDR3 DNA follows: TGCGCCAGGGACAGGGGCCCAGGGAACATTCAGTACTTC. Amino acid sequence: CARDRGPGNIQYF.

This chain uses TRBV25-1 with TRBJ1-5, with D tentatively TRBD1 (5 bases). Germline-derived CDR1 and CDR2 are MGHDK and SYGVNS. This CDR3 spans 14 amino acids. Trimming took 0 bases from V and 5 from J, leaving 8 bases between them. The CDR3: CASSEYGGDQPQHF. Here the CDR3 DNA reads TGTGCCAGCAGTGAATATGGGGGGGATCAGCCCCAGCATTTT. Filled out from reference TRBV25-1 and TRBJ1-5, the complete variable domain reads EADIYQTPRYLVIGTGKKITLECSQTMGHDKMYWYQQDPGMELHLIHYSYGVNSTEKGDLSSESTVSRIRTEHFPLTLESARPSHTSQYLCASSEYGGDQPQHFGDGTRLSIL.

This chain uses TRBV3-1 (or the pseudogene TRBV3-2) with TRBJ2-3; D is uncertain. Trimming pared 0 bases from V and 0 bases from J, leaving 4 bases between. The germline V gene encodes CDR1 LGHDT and CDR2 YNNKEL (reference sequence). The CDR3 is 14 amino acids. CDR3 amino acids: CASSQDSSTDTQYF. In nucleotides, the CDR3 is TGTGCCAGCAGCCAAGACTCGAGCACAGATACGCAGTATTTT.

The chain employs TRBV3-1 (or the pseudogene TRBV3-2) and TRBJ2-1; maybe TRBD1 (6 bases). The germline V and J ends were trimmed by 2 bases and 8 bases, with 16 bases remaining between them. This CDR3 region has 15 residues. Germline V gives CDR1 LGHDT, CDR2 YNNKEL (reference sequence). The CDR3 protein is CASSQPGTIDDEQFF. The DNA for the CDR3 is TGTGCCAGCAGCCAACCCGGGACAATAGACGATGAGCAGTTCTTC.

This clone occurred many times. This chain connects TRBV4-1 to TRBJ2-7; weak D call: TRBD1 (6 bases). The V gene lost 6 bases and the J gene lost 6 bases, with 18 bases spanning the gap. Germline CDR1 is MGHRA and CDR2 is YSYEKL. The CDR3 length is 14 residues. This CDR3 is CASRQTGSGGEQYF. In DNA form, the CDR3 reads TGCGCCAGCAGGCAAACAGGGTCTGGGGGCGAGCAGTACTTC.

V gene TRBV2 combines with J gene TRBJ1-2; D is ambiguous. The CDR3 length is 13 residues. The germline CDR1 and CDR2 sequences are SNHLY and FYNNEI. V gave up 6 bases and J gave up 11 bases, with 19 bases separating them. CDR3 region: CASRDSDSPAYTF. CDR3 DNA: TGTGCCAGCAGGGATTCGGACTCTCCCGCATACACCTTC.

The genes are TRBV19 and TRBJ2-3, with 9 bases aligning to TRBD1. The ends lost 5 bases at V and 6 bases at J; junction bases unmatched: 3. Germline CDR1 reads LNHDA; CDR2 reads SQIVND (reference sequence). The CDR3 is 13 amino acids. This CDR3 reads CASSGQGWDTQYF. The CDR3 DNA is TGTGCCAGTAGTGGACAGGGGTGGGATACGCAGTATTTT.

J is TRBJ1-2 and V is TRBV9; TRBD1 agrees at 9 bases. The junction had 12 bases not matched to a gene; V was cut back by 3 bases and J by 6 bases. The CDR3 runs to 16 residues. The germline gives CDR1 SGDLS, CDR2 YYNGEE. This CDR3 is CASSGYSQGASDGYTF. CDR3 DNA sequence: TGTGCCAGCAGCGGATACTCACAGGGGGCAAGCGATGGCTACACCTTC.

This rearrangement joins TRBV6-5 to TRBJ2-1; 12 bases agree with TRBD2. V lost 5 bases, J lost 10 bases, and 6 bases stayed unmatched. Germline CDR1 is MNHEY and CDR2 is SVGAGI. This CDR3 contains 14 residues. The CDR3 region is CASSKTSGSEEQFF. The CDR3, as DNA: TGTGCCAGCAGTAAGACTAGCGGGAGTGAGGAGCAGTTCTTC.

The chain uses TRBV7-2 and TRBJ2-7; possibly TRBD2 for D (6 bases). The V end was cut by 1 base, the J end by 7 bases, with 17 bases between. The CDR3 has 15 residues. Germline V gives CDR1 SGHTA, CDR2 FQGNSA. CDR3 DNA sequence: TGTGCCAGCAGCTTAGAGGGACTCCTCGGGTTTGAGCAGTACTTC. Translated, it gives CASSLEGLLGFEQYF.

The chain links TRBV7-6 to TRBJ2-2; D gene unclear. Germline assignment: CDR1 SGHVS and CDR2 FNYEAQ. Trimming shortened V by 1 base and J by 4 bases, and 13 bases separated the two germline ends. This CDR3 is 16 amino acids long. CDR3 sequence reads: CASSLDYSSSTGELFF. The DNA of the CDR3 is TGTGCCAGCAGCTTAGACTACTCCTCGAGCACCGGGGAGCTGTTTTTT.

J is TRBJ1-1 and V is TRBV7-2, with D possibly matching TRBD1 (5 bases). Trimming left V 5 bases short and J 7 bases short, with 17 bases between. Per the germline V gene, CDR1 is SGHTA and CDR2 is FQGNSA. This CDR3 comprises 14 residues. The CDR3 bases are TGTGCCAGCAGCCCCCGGGGGGGGAGGGTTGAAGCTTTCTTT. Protein product: CASSPRGGRVEAFF.

The chain employs TRBV7-2 and TRBJ2-1; the D gene is possibly TRBD2 (5 bases). Germline V lookup: CDR1 SGHTA, CDR2 FQGNSA. Trimming took off 5 bases at V and 0 bases at J, with 17 bases between the two ends. There are 17 residues in the CDR3. CDR3 protein: CASSTRGAASSYNEQFF. DNA for the CDR3: TGTGCCAGCAGCACACGGGGAGCTGCGAGCTCCTACAATGAGCAGTTCTTC.

The V call is TRBV25-1, the J call TRBJ1-2; D remains ambiguous. Trimming took off 5 bases at V and 4 bases at J, with 17 bases between the two ends. The CDR3 has 15 amino acids. Germline V gene sequence: CDR1 MGHDK, CDR2 SYGVNS. The CDR3 DNA sequence: TGTGCCAGCAGTCCCAAAGGTCGAGGTTCCTATGGCTACACCTTC. Translating it yields CASSPKGRGSYGYTF.

The V call is TRBV4-3, the J call TRBJ2-5; D is uncertain. Trimming took 0 bases from V and 5 from J, leaving 10 bases between them. Germline V CDR1 and CDR2: LGHNA, YSLEER. The CDR3 spans 14 residues. The CDR3 sequence is CASSQDPRMETQYF. DNA for the CDR3: TGCGCCAGCAGCCAAGATCCCAGAATGGAGACCCAGTACTTC.

The gene calls are TRBV4-3 and TRBJ2-3; TRBD2 matches at 7 bases. The CDR3 has 17 residues. The junction had 8 bases not matched to a gene; V was cut back by 0 bases and J by 2 bases. Germline V gene sequence: CDR1 LGHNA, CDR2 YSLEER. The DNA for the CDR3 is TGCGCCAGCAGCCAAGATGGGGGGGGACTCCCCACAGATACGCAGTATTTT. As protein: CASSQDGGGLPTDTQYF.

V usage is TRBV3-1 (or the pseudogene TRBV3-2) and J usage is TRBJ2-7; possible D gene TRBD2, 6 bases. Deletions cut 3 bases from V and 6 bases from J, with 18 bases between. Germline CDR1 and CDR2: LGHDT and YNNKEL (reference sequence). There are 15 residues in the CDR3. This chain's CDR3 is CASSQDPRDPREQYF. The CDR3 DNA is TGTGCCAGCAGCCAGGACCCGCGGGACCCTCGCGAGCAGTACTTC.

The chain has TRBV15 and TRBJ2-1; tentatively, D is TRBD2 (5 bases). The CDR3 extends over 17 amino acids. V was trimmed by 5 bases and J by 1 base, leaving 18 bases between them. Germline assignment: CDR1 LNHNV and CDR2 YYDKDF (reference sequence). The CDR3: CATSGDRRGPSYNEQFF. The CDR3 DNA is TGTGCCACCAGCGGGGATCGGAGAGGGCCTTCCTACAATGAGCAGTTCTTC.

This chain joins TRBV3-1 (or the pseudogene TRBV3-2) and TRBJ2-7, with a tentative D call TRBD2 (5 bases). Germline CDR1 reads LGHDT; CDR2 reads YNNKEL (reference sequence). CDR3 size: 15 residues. Trimming removed 0 bases from V and 8 bases from J, with 17 bases in between. DNA for the CDR3: TGTGCCAGCAGCCAAGAAGCGGTGGGCGAGCGCCAGCAGTACTTC. It specifies CASSQEAVGERQQYF.

This chain connects TRBV5-6 to TRBJ1-5, with 7 positions matching TRBD1. Germline values: CDR1 SGHDT, CDR2 YYEEEE. This CDR3 has 16 residues. V lost 3 bases and J lost 2; bases outside the gene matches: 8. This chain's CDR3 is CASSSRQGRRNQPQHF. DNA for the CDR3: TGTGCCAGCAGCTCACGACAGGGACGGCGCAATCAGCCCCAGCATTTT.

The chain is built from TRBV29-1 and TRBJ2-1, with D unclear. V lost 2 bases and J lost 1, with 12 bases in between. Germline V CDR1 and CDR2: SQVTM, ANQGSEA. The CDR3 totals 15 residues. The CDR3 DNA reads as TGCAGCGTTGAATTCCTCACCAGGTCCTACAATGAGCAGTTCTTC. This gives the protein CSVEFLTRSYNEQFF.

The V and J genes are TRBV24-1 and TRBJ1-2, with D maybe TRBD1 (6 bases). CDR3 size: 14 residues. Trimming removed 5 bases at V and 3 bases at J, with 12 bases between. Germline V gene data show CDR1 as KGHDR and CDR2 as SFDVKD. The CDR3, as DNA: TGTGCCACCAGTGTCCTCAGGACAGACTATGGCTACACCTTC. The encoded protein is CATSVLRTDYGYTF.